This entry concerns a single T cell receptor (beta chain). This clone was observed a single time. Its target antigen remains unknown. No quality values exist for individual bases; no much larger clone is one base distant. This specimen comes from a study of radiation and T cells in renal cell carcinoma (dated by TCRdb to the early 2020s). Turning to the overall study: The samples were drawn from a clinical trial, where primary renal cell carcinomas were treated with 15 Gy of stereotactic body radiation therapy and then removed by nephrectomy 4 weeks afterward. TCR beta sequencing covered 53 samples in total, comprising some 25 tumors and roughly 27 peripheral blood samples. Across all 53 samples, 4,016,671 unique CDR3 nucleotide sequences encoding 2,658,974 unique CDR3 amino acid sequences were identified. The study at large found these results: Changes in the blood repertoire were not tracked past 4 weeks after treatment. The single-armed trial design could not address effects of radiation dose or scheduling on the TCR repertoire. Because pretreatment tumor biopsies were not available, the study could not determine whether clonotypes were already present within the tumor at baseline. Top tumor clonotypes rose in blood from baseline to 2 weeks post-radiation, then contracted by 4 weeks, suggesting transient expansion of tumor-resident clones.

The sample's time point, from its label and the paper: baseline pretreatment blood. The sample's treatment or condition label is to be understood as: 15 Gy SBRT to primary tumor, nephrectomy 4 weeks later. To track tumor-enriched clonotypes, serial peripheral blood was sampled from radiation-treated patients at baseline and at 2 weeks and 4 weeks after SBRT. Renal cell carcinoma with clear cell pathology was present in all patients. The QIAamp DNA Blood Mini Kit (Qiagen) was used to prepare genomic DNA for TCR sequencing. The analyses included just those samples that passed every quality control check. The CDR3 spans 15 residues, from the cysteine through the phenylalanine. Just CDR3 DNA is preserved here, 45 bases in frame from base 1. CDR1 and CDR2 (SGHDN, FVKESK) derive from the germline V gene. V is cut back by 3 bases and J by 7 bases, with 8 bases in the junction unmatched. Following the manufacturer's recommendations, the immunoSEQ kit was used to generate TCR beta libraries from genomic DNA. To prepare the libraries, a first multiplex PCR with proprietary primers was run, followed by a second PCR that added unique barcodes, and a bead cleanup was done after each round. Each sample batch included a kit-provided positive control reaction and a negative control reaction. The final libraries underwent checking on an Agilent 4200 TapeStation D1000 ScreenTape, volumetric pooling, and quantification by qPCR. Sequencing was performed on an Illumina NextSeq500 with a MidOutput 150-cycle cartridge, and 156 Read1 and 15 Index1 cycles were run with kit custom primers. The pooled library was loaded at 0.95 to 1 pM with about 20% PhiX control spiked in. The paper's processing steps were these. Vendor-processed data were analyzed in R, and a clonotype was defined as all T cells sharing the same CDR3 nucleotide sequence. In the clone abundance analyses, frequencies were normalized to the 10,000 most abundant clones in each sample. Public T cell clones, averaging fewer than five per sample, were removed before analysis. Tumor-enriched clonotypes and baseline blood-enriched clonotypes were defined as those with an abundance difference of at least 32-fold between compartments. A beta-binomial differential abundance model was used to identify clonotypes that expanded or contracted between blood time points. Tumor-blood repertoire similarity was measured with the Baroni-Urbani and Buser coefficient, and group comparisons used two-tailed Wilcoxon tests in R. Imported from immuneACCESS, the table was reduced by TCRdb to in-frame sequences with V and J called. These copies leave out some clones; in studies compared against another copy, an unresolved V gene accounts for under half, and the cause of the remainder is not known. V, J and clone size are taken as reported in that table, and D and trimming were inferred from the DNA itself. The sample table shows about 130,000 clones, and 88% are seen once. 12% of the sample belongs to the ten largest clones.

This TCR was sampled from a woman aged 45-65 years with renal cell carcinoma. This chain is built from TRBV14 and TRBJ1-2; TRBD1 agrees with 10 junctional bases. The sequences come from blood, collected from a patient whose treatment included radiotherapy and nephrectomy. The DNA sequence is given as TGTGCCAGCAGCCACGCCGGGACAGGGGTTACTGGCTACACCTTC. It specifies CASSHAGTGVTGYTF. The entire variable domain, with the stretches around the CDR3 drawn from the reference TRBV14 and TRBJ1-2 proteins, is EAGVTQFPSHSVIEKGQTVTLRCDPISGHDNLYWYRRVMGKEIKFLLHFVKESKQDESGMPNNRFLAERTGGTYSTLKVQPAELEDSGVYFCASSHAGTGVTGYTFGSGTRLTVV.